This TCR beta chain was captured in a study of blood T cells in healthy people across ages. General study findings and limits: Significant beta diversity loss was already apparent by age approximately 38, declining roughly linearly. No conclusive comparison of naive versus antigen-experienced cells was possible with unsorted PBMCs.

Trimming removed 0 bases at V and 2 bases at J, with 8 bases between. The CDR3 covers 15 residues. Germline V CDR1 and CDR2: GTSNPN, SVGIG (reference sequence). On this clonotype: Its antigen is still unknown.

The authors ran a second PCR of about 7 to 12 cycles using a sample-barcoded 5' primer and a J-beta primer mix. Researchers report that a template-switch adaptor with 12 random nucleotides tagged each cDNA molecule. CDR3-containing paired-end reads numbering at least 2.5 million came from each sample. In TCRdb, the 5' RACE reads were re-called with MiXCR into one record per CDR3 protein. The data show approximately 900,000 distinct CDR3 sequences, with about 48% seen just once and 13% held by the top ten. This chain links TRBV30 with TRBJ2-6; D may be TRBD1 (5 bases). The sample consisted of blood. The sequence came from a man aged 25-45 years in good health. In DNA, the CDR3 is TGTGCCTGGAGTGTCATCAGGGCTGGGGCCAACGTCCTGACTTTC. Its protein is CAWSVIRAGANVLTF.